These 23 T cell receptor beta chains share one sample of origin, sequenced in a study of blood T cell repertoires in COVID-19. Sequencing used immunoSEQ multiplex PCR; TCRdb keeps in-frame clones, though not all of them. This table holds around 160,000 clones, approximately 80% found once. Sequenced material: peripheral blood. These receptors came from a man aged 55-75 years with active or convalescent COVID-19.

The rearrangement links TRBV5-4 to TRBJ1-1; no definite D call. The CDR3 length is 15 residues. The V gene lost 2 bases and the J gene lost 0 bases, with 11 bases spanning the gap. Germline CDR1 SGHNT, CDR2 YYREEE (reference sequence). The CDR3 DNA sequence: TGTGCCAGCAGCTTAGGATCCCGGGTGAACACTGAAGCTTTCTTT. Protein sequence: CASSLGSRVNTEAFF.

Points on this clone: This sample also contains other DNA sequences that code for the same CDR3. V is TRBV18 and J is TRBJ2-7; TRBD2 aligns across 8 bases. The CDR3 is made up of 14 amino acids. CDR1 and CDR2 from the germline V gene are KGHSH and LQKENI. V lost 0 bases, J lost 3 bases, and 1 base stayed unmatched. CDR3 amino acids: CASSPPGTSYEQYF. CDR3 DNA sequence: TGTGCCAGCTCACCACCCGGGACTAGCTACGAGCAGTACTTC.

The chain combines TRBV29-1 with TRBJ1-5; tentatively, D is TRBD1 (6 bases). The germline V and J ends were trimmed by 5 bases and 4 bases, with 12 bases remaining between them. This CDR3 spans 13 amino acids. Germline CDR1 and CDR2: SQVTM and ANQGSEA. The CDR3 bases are TGCAGCGTTAGGGACAACTTTAATCAGCCCCAGCATTTT. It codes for CSVRDNFNQPQHF.

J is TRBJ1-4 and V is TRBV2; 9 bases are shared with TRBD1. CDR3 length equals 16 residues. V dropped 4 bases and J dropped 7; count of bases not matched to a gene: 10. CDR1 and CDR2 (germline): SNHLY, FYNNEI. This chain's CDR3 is CASSAGQGMTGEKLFF. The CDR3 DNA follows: TGTGCCAGCAGTGCGGGACAGGGAATGACGGGTGAAAAACTGTTTTTT.

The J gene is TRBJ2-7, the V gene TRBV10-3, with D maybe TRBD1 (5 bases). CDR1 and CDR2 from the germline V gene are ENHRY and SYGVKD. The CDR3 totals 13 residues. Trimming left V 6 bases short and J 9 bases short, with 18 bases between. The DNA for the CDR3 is TGTGCCATCAGCCCCGGGCCGATAAGGGGGCAGTACTTC. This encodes CAISPGPIRGQYF.

In DNA, the CDR3 is TGTGCCAGTAGTATCTCCCCCTCTGGGGCCAACGTCCTGACTTTC. Amino acids: CASSISPSGANVLTF. V usage is TRBV19 and J usage is TRBJ2-6; D is unclear. There are 15 residues in the CDR3. The V gene lost 3 bases and the J gene lost 0 bases, with 6 bases spanning the gap. Germline CDR1 is LNHDA and CDR2 is SQIVND (reference sequence).

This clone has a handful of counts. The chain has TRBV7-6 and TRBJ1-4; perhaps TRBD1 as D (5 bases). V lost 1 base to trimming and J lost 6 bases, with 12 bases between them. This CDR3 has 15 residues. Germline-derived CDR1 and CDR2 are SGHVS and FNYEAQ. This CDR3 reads CASSLGQGLDEKLFF. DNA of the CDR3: TGTGCCAGCAGCTTAGGTCAGGGCTTGGATGAAAAACTGTTTTTT.

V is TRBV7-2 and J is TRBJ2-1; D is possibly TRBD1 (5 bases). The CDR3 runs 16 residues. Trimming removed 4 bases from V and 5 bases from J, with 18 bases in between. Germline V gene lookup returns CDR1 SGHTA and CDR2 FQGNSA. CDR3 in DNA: TGTGCCAGCAGCTACCCGTTGGCAGGGCTGAACAATGAGCAGTTCTTC. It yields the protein CASSYPLAGLNNEQFF.

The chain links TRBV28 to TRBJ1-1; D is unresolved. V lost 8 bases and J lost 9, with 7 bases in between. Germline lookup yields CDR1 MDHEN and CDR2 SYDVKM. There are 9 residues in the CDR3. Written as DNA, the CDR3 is TGTGCCAGCGGCAGGAAAGCTTTCTTT. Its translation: CASGRKAFF.

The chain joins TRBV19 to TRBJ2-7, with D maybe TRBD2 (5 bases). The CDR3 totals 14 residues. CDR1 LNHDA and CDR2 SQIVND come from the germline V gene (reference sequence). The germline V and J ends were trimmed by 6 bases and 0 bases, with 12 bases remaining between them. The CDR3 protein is CASRRELASYEQYF. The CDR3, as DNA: TGTGCCAGTAGGAGGGAGCTAGCCTCCTACGAGCAGTACTTC.

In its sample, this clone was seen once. For the CDR3, the DNA is TGTGCCTCCAGGACAGGGGTGCACACTGAAGCTTTCTTT. Protein: CASRTGVHTEAFF. The J gene is TRBJ1-1, the V gene TRBV19, with 9 bases that match TRBD1. V gave up 11 bases and J gave up 3 bases; unmatched junction bases: 7. This CDR3 comprises 13 residues. Germline V gene sequence: CDR1 LNHDA, CDR2 SQIVND (reference sequence).

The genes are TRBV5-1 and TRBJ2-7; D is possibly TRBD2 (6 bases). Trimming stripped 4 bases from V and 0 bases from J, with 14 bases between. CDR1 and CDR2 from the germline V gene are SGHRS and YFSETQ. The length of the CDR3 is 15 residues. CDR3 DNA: TGCGCCAGCAGCCCTTTGGGAGGCCTCTCCTACGAGCAGTACTTC. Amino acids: CASSPLGGLSYEQYF.

In DNA, the CDR3 is TGTGCCAGCAGTCAGGCAGGGGGCAATGTTGAAAAACTGTTTTTT. Its translation: CASSQAGGNVEKLFF. The rearrangement joins TRBV6-5 to TRBJ1-4; the match to TRBD1 covers 8 bases. Trimming removed 5 bases from V and 7 bases from J; junction bases left unmatched: 9. The CDR3 spans 15 residues. Germline-derived CDR1 and CDR2 are MNHEY and SVGAGI.

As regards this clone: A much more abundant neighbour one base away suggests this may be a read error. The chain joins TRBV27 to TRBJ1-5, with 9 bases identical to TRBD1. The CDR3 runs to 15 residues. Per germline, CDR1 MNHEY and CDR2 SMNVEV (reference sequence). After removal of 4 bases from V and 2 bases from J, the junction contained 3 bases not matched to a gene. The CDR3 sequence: CASSWDRAGNQPQHF. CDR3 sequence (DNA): TGTGCCAGCAGTTGGGACAGGGCGGGCAATCAGCCCCAGCATTTT.

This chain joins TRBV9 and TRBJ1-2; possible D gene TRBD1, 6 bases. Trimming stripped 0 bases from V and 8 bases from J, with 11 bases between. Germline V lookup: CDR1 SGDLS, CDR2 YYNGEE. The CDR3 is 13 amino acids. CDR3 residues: CASSVVGDIGYTF. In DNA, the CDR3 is TGTGCCAGCAGCGTAGTCGGGGACATAGGCTACACCTTC.

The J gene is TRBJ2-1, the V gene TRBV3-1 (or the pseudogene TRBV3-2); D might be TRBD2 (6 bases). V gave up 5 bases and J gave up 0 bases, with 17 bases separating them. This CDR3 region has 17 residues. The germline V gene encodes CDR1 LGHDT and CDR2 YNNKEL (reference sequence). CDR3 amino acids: CASSNVGGRSSYNEQFF. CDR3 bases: TGTGCCAGCAGCAATGTAGGAGGGAGGAGCTCCTACAATGAGCAGTTCTTC.

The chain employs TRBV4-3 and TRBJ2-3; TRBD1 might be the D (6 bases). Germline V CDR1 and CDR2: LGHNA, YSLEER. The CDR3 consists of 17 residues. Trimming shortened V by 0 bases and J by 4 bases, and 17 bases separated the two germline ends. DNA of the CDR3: TGCGCCAGCAGCCAAGATGGGACCGGTGAGGGGGCAGATACGCAGTATTTT. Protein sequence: CASSQDGTGEGADTQYF.

CDR3 loop: CASSQTSGPRGAYEQFF. Written as DNA, the CDR3 is TGCGCCAGCAGCCAGACTAGCGGGCCGAGGGGTGCCTATGAGCAGTTCTTC. The genes are TRBV5-1 and TRBJ2-1, with 10 bases identical to TRBD2. CDR1 SGHRS and CDR2 YFSETQ come from the germline V gene. V trimming: 4 bases; J trimming: 8 bases; junction bases outside the gene matches: 15. CDR3 size: 17 residues. The variable domain in full, completed from reference TRBV5-1 and TRBJ2-1, reads KAGVTQTPRYLIKTRGQQVTLSCSPISGHRSVSWYQQTPGQGLQFLFEYFSETQRNKGNFPGRFSGRQFSNSRSEMNVSTLELGDSALYLCASSQTSGPRGAYEQFFGPGTRLTVL.

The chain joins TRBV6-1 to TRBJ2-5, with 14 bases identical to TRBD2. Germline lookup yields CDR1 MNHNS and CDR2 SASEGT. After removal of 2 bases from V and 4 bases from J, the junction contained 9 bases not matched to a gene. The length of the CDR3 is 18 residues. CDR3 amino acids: CASSEPGTSGSWGETQYF. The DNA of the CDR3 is TGTGCCAGCAGTGAACCCGGGACTAGCGGGAGTTGGGGAGAGACCCAGTACTTC.

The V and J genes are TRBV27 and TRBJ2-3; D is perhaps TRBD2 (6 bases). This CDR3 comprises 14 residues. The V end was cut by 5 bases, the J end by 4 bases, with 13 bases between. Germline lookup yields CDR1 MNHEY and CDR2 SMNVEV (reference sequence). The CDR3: CASSPTSWPDTQYF. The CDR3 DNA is TGTGCCAGCAGTCCGACTAGTTGGCCAGATACGCAGTATTTT.

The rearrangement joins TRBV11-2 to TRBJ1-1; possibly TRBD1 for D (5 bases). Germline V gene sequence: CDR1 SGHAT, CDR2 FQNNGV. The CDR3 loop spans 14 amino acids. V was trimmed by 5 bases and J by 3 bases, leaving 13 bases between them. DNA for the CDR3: TGTGCCAGCAGCCACCGGGGGAGACACACTGAAGCTTTCTTT. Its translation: CASSHRGRHTEAFF. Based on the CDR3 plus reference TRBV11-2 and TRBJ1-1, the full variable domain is EAGVAQSPRYKIIEKRQSVAFWCNPISGHATLYWYQQILGQGPKLLIQFQNNGVVDDSQLPKDRFSAERLKGVDSTLKIQPAKLEDSAVYLCASSHRGRHTEAFFGQGTRLTVV.

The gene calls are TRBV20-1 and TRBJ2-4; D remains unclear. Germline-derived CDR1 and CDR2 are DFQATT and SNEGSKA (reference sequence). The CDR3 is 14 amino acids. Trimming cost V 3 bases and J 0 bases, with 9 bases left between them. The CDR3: CSASQALAKNIQYF. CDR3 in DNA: TGCAGTGCTAGTCAGGCGCTAGCCAAAAACATTCAGTACTTC.

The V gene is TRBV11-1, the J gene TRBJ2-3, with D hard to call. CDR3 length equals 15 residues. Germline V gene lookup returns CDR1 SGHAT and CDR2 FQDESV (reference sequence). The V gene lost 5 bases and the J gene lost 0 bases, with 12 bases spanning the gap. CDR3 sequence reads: CASSQTRWSTDTQYF. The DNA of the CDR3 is TGTGCCAGCAGCCAGACCAGGTGGAGCACAGATACGCAGTATTTT.